The entry below describes one T cell receptor beta chain. One end of the junction does not line up with germline, which may come from a read error. The CDR3 runs 16 residues. Looked up from germline, CDR1 is SGHRS and CDR2 is YFSETQ. This sample is drawn from a study of blood T cell repertoires in COVID-19. Participants, about 18 to 90 years old, spanned 25 or so US areas. Within 2 weeks before study entry, exposed participants met a COVID-19 case. Sequencing was performed with immunoSEQ multiplex PCR; in TCRdb, only in-frame clones are kept and a portion is missing. The sample yields under 250,000 clones, over 70% seen once.

Sequencing was carried out using PBMCs or T cells enriched from blood (not recorded which). This receptor was identified in a woman between 40 and 55 years old who had been exposed to COVID-19. The chain is built from TRBV5-1 and TRBJ1-4; D is ambiguous. The CDR3 protein is CASSSNQQTTNEKLFF. Written as DNA, the CDR3 is TGTGCCAGCAGCTCGAACCAACAGACAACTAATGAAAAACTGTTTTTT. The whole variable domain, remainder taken from reference TRBV5-1 and TRBJ1-4, is KAGVTQTPRYLIKTRGQQVTLSCSPISGHRSVSWYQQTPGQGLQFLFEYFSETQRNKGNFPGRFSGRQFSNSRSEMNVSTLELGDSALYLCASSSNQQTTNEKLFFGSGTQLSVL.